The 17 T cell receptor beta chains listed next were all sequenced from one sample in a study of T cells after yellow fever vaccination. TCRdb called the 5' RACE reads again in MiXCR, with one record for every CDR3 protein. The sample shows 450,000 to 650,000 distinct CDR3 sequences, roughly a fifth of them seen only once. Material: PBMCs, obtained roughly 20 days after the first yellow fever vaccination. Receptors originate from a young man who received the YFV17D yellow fever vaccine.

This chain joins TRBV6-6 and TRBJ1-1, with no clear D. The CDR3 runs to 12 residues. Germline V CDR1 and CDR2: MNHNY, SVGAGI (reference sequence). V was pared by 11 bases and J by 4 bases, with 14 bases between. The CDR3 DNA reads TGTGCCGGGCGGGGTGCGAGCACTGAAGCTTTCTTT. This codes for CAGRGASTEAFF.

This clonotype occurred a few times. The rearrangement joins TRBV5-5 to TRBJ2-7, with D possibly being TRBD1 (6 bases). Germline loops: CDR1 SGHKS, CDR2 YYEKEE (reference sequence). The CDR3 consists of 16 residues. V lost 4 bases and J 0 bases, leaving 17 bases between the germline ends. The CDR3 is CASSPETGSYSYEQYF. As DNA, the CDR3 is TGTGCCAGCAGCCCCGAAACAGGGTCCTACTCCTACGAGCAGTACTTC.

CDR3 region: CASSFGGPGTGELFF. DNA for the CDR3: TGTGCCAGCAGCTTCGGGGGGCCGGGCACCGGGGAGCTGTTTTTT. V gene TRBV11-2 combines with J gene TRBJ2-2, with a possible D match to TRBD2 (7 bases). The CDR3 loop spans 15 amino acids. Germline-derived CDR1 and CDR2 are SGHAT and FQNNGV. The germline V and J ends were trimmed by 3 bases and 4 bases, with 12 bases remaining between them. The full variable domain, in which reference TRBV11-2 and TRBJ2-2 provide the parts outside the CDR3, is EAGVAQSPRYKIIEKRQSVAFWCNPISGHATLYWYQQILGQGPKLLIQFQNNGVVDDSQLPKDRFSAERLKGVDSTLKIQPAKLEDSAVYLCASSFGGPGTGELFFGEGSRLTVL.

This clonotype was counted between two and nine times. The rearrangement joins TRBV6-2 or TRBV6-3 to TRBJ1-6; 7 bases map to TRBD1. Germline loops: CDR1 MNHEY, CDR2 SVGEGT. The CDR3 loop spans 15 amino acids. Trimming removed 2 bases from V and 5 bases from J; junction bases left unmatched: 3. DNA for the CDR3: TGTGCCAGCAGTTACCGCAGGGGGGATAATTCACCCCTCCACTTT. Amino acids: CASSYRRGDNSPLHF.

This chain links TRBV20-1 with TRBJ2-7; D is undetermined. The V end was cut by 7 bases, the J end by 0 bases, with 7 bases between. Germline V CDR1 and CDR2: DFQATT, SNEGSKA (reference sequence). The CDR3 loop spans 11 amino acids. The CDR3 sequence is CSVWSSYEQYF. The CDR3 region has the DNA TGCAGTGTCTGGAGCTCCTACGAGCAGTACTTC.

J is TRBJ1-3 and V is TRBV6-1, with a tentative D call TRBD1 (5 bases). CDR3 length equals 17 residues. CDR1 is MNHNS and CDR2 is SASEGT in the germline V gene. Trimming stripped 6 bases from V and 0 bases from J, with 18 bases between. The CDR3 nucleotides read TGTGCCAGCAGCCAGTTTCCGGGACGGAGCTCTGGAAACACCATATATTTT. Its translation: CASSQFPGRSSGNTIYF.

This chain connects TRBV12-3 or TRBV12-4 to TRBJ2-7; perhaps D is TRBD1 or TRBD2 (5 bases each). This CDR3 is built from 15 residues. Between the trimmed V and J ends, which lost 5 bases and 2 bases, there was a span of 16 bases. The CDR3 sequence: CASSRLIRGPYEQYF. The CDR3, as DNA: TGTGCCAGCAGTCGGCTAATCCGGGGCCCCTACGAGCAGTACTTC.

In this sample, this clonotype turned up a few times. The V and J genes are TRBV7-2 and TRBJ1-3; D unresolved. The germline V gene encodes CDR1 SGHTA and CDR2 FQGNSA. This CDR3 is built from 12 residues. The germline V and J ends were trimmed by 8 bases and 4 bases, with 9 bases remaining between them. The CDR3: CASREVGNTIYF. In nucleotides, the CDR3 is TGTGCCAGCCGTGAGGTGGGAAACACCATATATTTT. Filled out from reference TRBV7-2 and TRBJ1-3, the complete variable domain reads GAGVSQSPSNKVTEKGKDVELRCDPISGHTALYWYRQSLGQGLEFLIYFQGNSAPDKSGLPSDRFSAERTGGSVSTLTIQRTQQEDSAVYLCASREVGNTIYFGEGSWLTVV.

This chain uses TRBV6-2 or TRBV6-3 with TRBJ2-1; D is unresolved. The CDR3 totals 12 residues. Looked up from germline, CDR1 is MNHEY and CDR2 is SVGEGT. Trimming left V 5 bases short and J 13 bases short, with 15 bases between. DNA of the CDR3: TGTGCCAGCAGTCTCGTCTTTGAAAAACAGTTCTTC. The encoded protein is CASSLVFEKQFF.

In its sample, this clonotype was seen a few times. The genes are TRBV29-1 and TRBJ1-2; no clear D gene. V shed 7 bases and J shed 3 bases, with 12 bases lying between them. There are 12 residues in the CDR3. The V gene's germline CDR1 is SQVTM and CDR2 ANQGSEA. The CDR3 loop is CSGGWQDYGYTF. The CDR3 DNA reads as TGCAGCGGGGGTTGGCAGGACTATGGCTACACCTTC.

The chain recombines TRBV5-4 with TRBJ2-1, with D possibly matching TRBD2 (7 bases). CDR3 length equals 12 residues. V dropped 1 base and J dropped 15 bases, with 14 bases sitting between them. From germline, CDR1 is SGHNT and CDR2 YYREEE (reference sequence). The CDR3 coding sequence is TGTGCCAGCAGCTTGATTGGGGGGGCTCGGTTCTTC. Its translation is CASSLIGGARFF. Using reference TRBV5-4 and TRBJ2-1 for the parts outside the CDR3, the full variable domain is ETGVTQSPTHLIKTRGQQVTLRCSSQSGHNTVSWYQQALGQGPQFIFQYYREEENGRGNFPPRFSGLQFPNYSSELNVNALELDDSALYLCASSLIGGARFFGPGTRLTVL.

V gene TRBV23-1 combines with J gene TRBJ2-7; 7 nucleotides match TRBD2. TRBV23-1 is an open reading frame, and its role is uncertain. V dropped 1 base and J dropped 4; count of bases not matched to a gene: 16. This CDR3 region has 18 residues. This chain's CDR3 is CASSQLGSGGRNQYEQYV. The CDR3 DNA reads TGCGCCAGCAGTCAATTGGGCTCGGGGGGAAGGAACCAATACGAGCAGTACGTC.

Of note for this clonotype: The junction shows a germline mismatch at one end, possibly a read error. The gene calls are TRBV20-1 and TRBJ2-1; 9 bases align to TRBD2. The CDR3 covers 16 residues. CDR1 and CDR2 (germline): DFQATT, SNEGSKA (reference sequence). The CDR3 region is CCARVSGGQPYNEQFF. The CDR3 bases are TGCTGTGCTAGAGTTAGCGGGGGTCAGCCCTACAATGAGCAGTTCTTC.

This clonotype was recorded a few times. V gene TRBV7-3 combines with J gene TRBJ2-3; 8 nucleotides match TRBD1. The CDR3 has 16 amino acids. J was trimmed by 0 bases and V by 5 bases; bases with no gene match: 7. Germline V gene sequence: CDR1 SGHTA, CDR2 FQGTGA. DNA for the CDR3: TGTGCCAGCAGCCAAGGGCGGGACAGGAGCACAGATACGCAGTATTTT. Encoded protein: CASSQGRDRSTDTQYF.

The rearrangement joins TRBV7-6 to TRBJ2-7; 10 nucleotides line up with TRBD1. After removal of 3 bases from V and 3 bases from J, the junction contained 5 bases not matched to a gene. The CDR3 covers 15 residues. Looked up from germline, CDR1 is SGHVS and CDR2 is FNYEAQ. The CDR3 protein is CASSLGQGRDYEQYF. Written as DNA, the CDR3 is TGTGCCAGCAGCTTGGGACAGGGGAGAGACTACGAGCAGTACTTC.

This clonotype was seen a few times. The genes are TRBV29-1 and TRBJ1-1; the D is unclear. CDR3 length: 13 amino acids. V lost 2 bases, J lost 6 bases, and 13 bases lay in between. In germline, CDR1 is SQVTM, CDR2 ANQGSEA. DNA for the CDR3: TGCAGCGTTGAATCGAGGCGGGAGTCTGAAGCTTTCTTT. Encoded protein: CSVESRRESEAFF.

J is TRBJ1-1 and V is TRBV5-1, with 10 bases lining up with TRBD1. CDR1 and CDR2 (germline): SGHRS, YFSETQ. With V trimmed by 4 bases and J by 7 bases, 10 bases remained unmatched. The CDR3 has 15 amino acids. The CDR3 sequence: CASSPVGTGDIEAFF. The CDR3 nucleotides read TGCGCCAGCAGCCCTGTGGGGACAGGGGACATTGAAGCTTTCTTT.